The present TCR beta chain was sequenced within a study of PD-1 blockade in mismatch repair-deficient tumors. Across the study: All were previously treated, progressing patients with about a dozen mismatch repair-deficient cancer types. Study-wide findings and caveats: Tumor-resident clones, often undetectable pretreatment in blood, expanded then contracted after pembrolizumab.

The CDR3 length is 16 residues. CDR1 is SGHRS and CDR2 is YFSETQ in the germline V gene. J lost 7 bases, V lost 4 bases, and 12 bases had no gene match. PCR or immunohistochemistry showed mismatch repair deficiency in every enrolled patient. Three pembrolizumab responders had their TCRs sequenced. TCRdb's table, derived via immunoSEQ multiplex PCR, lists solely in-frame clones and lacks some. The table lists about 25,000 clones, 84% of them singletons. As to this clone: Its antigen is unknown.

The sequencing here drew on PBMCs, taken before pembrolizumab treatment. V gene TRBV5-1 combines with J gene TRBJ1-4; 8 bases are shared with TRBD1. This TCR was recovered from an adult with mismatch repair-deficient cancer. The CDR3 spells CASSPIETGDLEKLFF. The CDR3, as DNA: TGCGCCAGCAGCCCTATTGAGACAGGGGATCTTGAAAAACTGTTTTTT. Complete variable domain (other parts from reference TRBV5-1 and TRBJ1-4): KAGVTQTPRYLIKTRGQQVTLSCSPISGHRSVSWYQQTPGQGLQFLFEYFSETQRNKGNFPGRFSGRQFSNSRSEMNVSTLELGDSALYLCASSPIETGDLEKLFFGSGTQLSVL.